Listed below are T cell receptor beta chains from one sample, sequenced in a study of cytomegalovirus exposure and HLA in healthy donors. Clones were read by immunoSEQ multiplex PCR, and TCRdb kept only the in-frame ones, dropping some. The data contain about 140,000 clones, around 80% of them seen just once; the ten biggest clones take up 2% to 2.5%. Sequencing used PBMCs. The source of these receptors is a man aged 50 or older in good health and CMV-seronegative. Each CDR3 is given with its conserved first and last residue. The D gene is left open where the match is weak. A row's size may be missing; if present it is once, few, many or a size class.

NA	TRBD1	TRBV7-2	TRBJ2-5	CASSLAGGWKETQYF	TGTGCCAGCAGCTTAGCAGGGGGCTGGAAAGAGACCCAGTACTTC
few	TRBD1	TRBV6-6	TRBJ1-6	CASSYLGTGGNSPLHF	TGTGCCAGCAGTTACCTTGGGACAGGGGGTAATTCACCCCTCCACTTT
NA	NA	TRBV30	TRBJ1-6	CAWSVLGGNSPLHF	TGTGCCTGGAGTGTACTTGGAGGTAATTCACCCCTCCACTTT
NA	NA	TRBV19	TRBJ1-5	CATDRNQPQHF	TGTGCCACCGACAGGAATCAGCCCCAGCATTTT
NA	NA	TRBV28	TRBJ2-7	CASRIGGAIDEQYF	TGTGCCAGCAGAATTGGAGGGGCTATAGACGAGCAGTACTTC
NA	TRBD1	TRBV5-1	TRBJ1-1	CASSLEQGATEAFF	TGCGCCAGCAGCTTGGAGCAGGGGGCCACTGAAGCTTTCTTT
NA	NA	TRBV11-3	TRBJ2-7	CASSLGRGSYEQYF	TGTGCCAGCAGCTTAGGGCGGGGCTCCTACGAGCAGTACTTC
NA	TRBD1	TRBV28	TRBJ1-5	CASSFSQGGQPQHF	TGTGCCAGCAGTTTTTCGCAGGGGGGTCAGCCCCAGCATTTT
NA	NA	TRBV9	TRBJ2-5	CASSAWGGGETQYF	TGTGCCAGCAGCGCTTGGGGAGGGGGAGAGACCCAGTACTTC
NA	NA	TRBV19	TRBJ1-6	CASSTGRGGSPLHF	TGTGCCAGTAGTACGGGCAGGGGTGGCTCACCCCTCCACTTT
NA	NA	TRBV7-2	TRBJ2-5	CASSLRAGEETQYF	TGTGCCAGCAGCTTACGGGCAGGGGAAGAGACCCAGTACTTC